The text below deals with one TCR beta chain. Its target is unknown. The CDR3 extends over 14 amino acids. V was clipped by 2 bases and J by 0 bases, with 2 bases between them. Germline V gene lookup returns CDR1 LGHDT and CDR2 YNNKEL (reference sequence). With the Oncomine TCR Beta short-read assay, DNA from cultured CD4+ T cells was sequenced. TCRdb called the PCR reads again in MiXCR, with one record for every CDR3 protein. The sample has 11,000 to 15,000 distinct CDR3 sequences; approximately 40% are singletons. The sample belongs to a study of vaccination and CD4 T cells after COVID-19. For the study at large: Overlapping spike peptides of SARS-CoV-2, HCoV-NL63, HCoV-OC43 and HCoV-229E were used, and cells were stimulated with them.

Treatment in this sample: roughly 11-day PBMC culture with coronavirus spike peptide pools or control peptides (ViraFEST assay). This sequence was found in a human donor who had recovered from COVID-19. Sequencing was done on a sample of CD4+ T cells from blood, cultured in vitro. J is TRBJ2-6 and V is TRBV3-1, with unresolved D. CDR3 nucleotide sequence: TGTGCCAGCAGCCAACACTCTGGGGCCAACGTCCTGACTTTC. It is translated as CASSQHSGANVLTF.